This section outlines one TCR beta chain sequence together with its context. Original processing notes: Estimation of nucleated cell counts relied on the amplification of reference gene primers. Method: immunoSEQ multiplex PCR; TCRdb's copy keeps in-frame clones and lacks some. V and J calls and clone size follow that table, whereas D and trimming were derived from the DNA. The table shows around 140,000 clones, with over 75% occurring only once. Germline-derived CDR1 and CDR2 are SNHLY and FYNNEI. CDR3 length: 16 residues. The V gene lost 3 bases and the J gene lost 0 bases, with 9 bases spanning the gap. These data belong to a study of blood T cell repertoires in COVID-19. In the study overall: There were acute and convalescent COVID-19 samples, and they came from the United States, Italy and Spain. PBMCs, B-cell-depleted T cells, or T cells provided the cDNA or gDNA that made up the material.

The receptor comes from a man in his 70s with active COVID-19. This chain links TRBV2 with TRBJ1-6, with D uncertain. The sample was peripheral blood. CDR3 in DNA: TGTGCCAGCAGTGACTTCTGGCTCTCCTATAATTCACCCCTCCACTTT. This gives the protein CASSDFWLSYNSPLHF.